The 23 T cell receptor beta chains presented below share a single source sample, sequenced in a study of blood T cell repertoires in COVID-19. Sequencing used immunoSEQ multiplex PCR; TCRdb keeps in-frame clones, though not all of them. This sample has just under 80,000 clones, with roughly 84% found just once. Sequencing was performed on peripheral blood. The receptor source for this set is a human donor in a cohort sampled during active COVID-19.

V usage is TRBV27 and J usage is TRBJ1-5; D gene unclear. This CDR3 is 14 amino acids long. Per the germline V gene, CDR1 is MNHEY and CDR2 is SMNVEV (reference sequence). Trimming shortened V by 6 bases and J by 2 bases, and 11 bases separated the two germline ends. CDR3 protein: CASRGLQRNQPQHF. CDR3 coding DNA: TGTGCCAGCAGGGGCCTACAGCGCAATCAGCCCCAGCATTTT.

The gene calls are TRBV29-1 and TRBJ2-3; D is unclear. The CDR3 length is 10 residues. CDR1 SQVTM and CDR2 ANQGSEA come from the germline V gene. V lost 8 bases and J lost 7, with 10 bases in between. The CDR3: CSSESNTQYF. CDR3 nucleotides: TGCAGCAGCGAGTCGAATACGCAGTATTTT.

The rearrangement joins TRBV5-1 to TRBJ2-6, with a possible D match to TRBD2 (6 bases). The CDR3 contains 15 residues. Between the trimmed V and J ends, which lost 7 bases and 0 bases, there was a span of 11 bases. In germline, CDR1 is SGHRS, CDR2 YFSETQ. The CDR3 here is CASGEVGSGANVLTF. For the CDR3, the DNA is TGCGCCAGCGGGGAGGTGGGCTCTGGGGCCAACGTCCTGACTTTC. The variable domain in full, completed from reference TRBV5-1 and TRBJ2-6, reads KAGVTQTPRYLIKTRGQQVTLSCSPISGHRSVSWYQQTPGQGLQFLFEYFSETQRNKGNFPGRFSGRQFSNSRSEMNVSTLELGDSALYLCASGEVGSGANVLTFGAGSRLTVL.

The chain uses TRBV12-5 and TRBJ2-3; TRBD1 aligns across 7 bases. With V trimmed by 5 bases and J by 0 bases, 8 bases remained unmatched. CDR3 length: 16 amino acids. From germline, CDR1 is LGHNT and CDR2 FRNRAP. CDR3 residues: CASGKGTEMSTDTQYF. The DNA of the CDR3 is TGTGCTAGTGGTAAAGGGACAGAGATGAGCACAGATACGCAGTATTTT. Together with reference TRBV12-5 and TRBJ2-3, the CDR3 gives the full variable domain: DARVTQTPRHKVTEMGQEVTMRCQPILGHNTVFWYRQTMMQGLELLAYFRNRAPLDDSGMPKDRFSAEMPDATLATLKIQPSEPRDSAVYFCASGKGTEMSTDTQYFGPGTRLTVL.

This clone was picked up one time. The rearrangement uses TRBV5-5 and TRBJ1-6; D call uncertain. The germline CDR1 and CDR2 sequences are SGHKS and YYEKEE (reference sequence). The V end lost 0 bases, the J end lost 1 base, and 14 bases lay between the germline ends. The CDR3 is made up of 18 amino acids. The CDR3 is CASSLVGGGGSYNSPLHF. DNA of the CDR3: TGTGCCAGCAGCTTGGTGGGAGGAGGAGGATCCTATAATTCACCCCTCCACTTT.

This sequence joins TRBV2 and TRBJ2-3; 13 bases are shared with TRBD2. This CDR3 has 14 amino acids. Germline V gene sequence: CDR1 SNHLY, CDR2 FYNNEI. Unmatched junction bases numbered 2, after V lost 6 bases and J lost 5 bases. CDR3 in DNA: TGTGCCAGCAGGGGACTAGCGGGGCGAGATACGCAGTATTTT. Amino acid sequence: CASRGLAGRDTQYF.

This chain connects TRBV19 to TRBJ2-1; 12 bases align to TRBD2. The CDR3 has 17 residues. Germline lookup yields CDR1 LNHDA and CDR2 SQIVND (reference sequence). Trimming took 5 bases from V and 7 from J; bases not matched to a gene: 12. The CDR3 spells CASSPWTSGEIWNEQFF. In DNA, the CDR3 is TGTGCCAGTAGTCCCTGGACTAGCGGGGAAATCTGGAATGAGCAGTTCTTC.

The chain combines TRBV20-1 with TRBJ2-7; D remains unclear. The germline CDR1 and CDR2 sequences are DFQATT and SNEGSKA (reference sequence). The length of the CDR3 is 12 residues. Trimming took 3 bases from V and 4 from J, leaving 10 bases between them. In nucleotides, the CDR3 is TGCAGTGCTAGTGTAGTTTCTTACGAGCAGTACTTC. Translation: CSASVVSYEQYF.

This clone was seen once. The rearrangement joins TRBV3-1 (or the pseudogene TRBV3-2) to TRBJ1-2; D is perhaps TRBD1 (5 bases). CDR1 and CDR2 from the germline V gene are LGHDT and YNNKEL (reference sequence). The CDR3 extends over 15 amino acids. V lost 1 base and J 8 bases, leaving 17 bases between the germline ends. For the CDR3, the DNA is TGTGCCAGCAGCCAAGTTTCCAGGGCCCAAGTCGGCTACACCTTC. It specifies CASSQVSRAQVGYTF.

With regard to this clone: The sample has other DNA sequences that encode this CDR3 too. The chain joins TRBV29-1 to TRBJ1-1; D might be TRBD1 (5 bases). The CDR3 has 13 amino acids. V lost 5 bases and J lost 3, with 13 bases in between. Germline values: CDR1 SQVTM, CDR2 ANQGSEA. The CDR3 spells CSVSGTGDTEAFF. CDR3 in DNA: TGCAGCGTTTCCGGGACGGGGGACACTGAAGCTTTCTTT.

The chain is built from TRBV12-3 or TRBV12-4 and TRBJ2-7; 7 positions agree with TRBD1. The CDR3 is 13 residues long. V was clipped by 8 bases and J by 0 bases; unmatched bases: 4. The CDR3 region has the DNA TGTGCCAGCCGGGACAGTTTCTCCTACGAGCAGTACTTC. This encodes CASRDSFSYEQYF.

The genes are TRBV6-5 and TRBJ1-1; D is perhaps TRBD1 (6 bases). V shed 6 bases and J shed 5 bases, with 16 bases lying between them. The CDR3 length is 14 residues. The germline V gene encodes CDR1 MNHEY and CDR2 SVGAGI. The CDR3 spells CASRMGGLGTEAFF. CDR3 sequence (DNA): TGTGCCAGCAGGATGGGGGGGCTGGGGACTGAAGCTTTCTTT.

The V gene is TRBV12-3 or TRBV12-4, the J gene TRBJ1-4; TRBD1 agrees at 7 bases. The CDR3 consists of 13 residues. Unmatched junction bases numbered 8, after V lost 6 bases and J lost 10 bases. The CDR3 nucleotides read TGTGCCAGCAGACCGGGCGGGACAGCAAAACTGTTTTTT. This gives the protein CASRPGGTAKLFF.

The chain joins TRBV29-1 to TRBJ2-1; a weak D match, TRBD1 (6 bases). Looked up from germline, CDR1 is SQVTM and CDR2 is ANQGSEA. Trimming removed 8 bases at V and 0 bases at J, with 17 bases between. The CDR3 length is 15 residues. Here the CDR3 DNA reads TGCAGCACCACAGGGTCCCCAAGCTCCTACAATGAGCAGTTCTTC. It yields the protein CSTTGSPSSYNEQFF.

The chain employs TRBV6-4 and TRBJ2-1, with 8 bases matching TRBD2. The CDR3 covers 15 residues. From germline, CDR1 is MRHNA and CDR2 SNTAGT. V lost 4 bases and J lost 2; bases outside the gene matches: 4. The CDR3 bases are TGTGCCAGCAGTGCGGGGGGGGAACCCTACAATGAGCAGTTCTTC. It yields the protein CASSAGGEPYNEQFF.

The chain couples TRBV5-1 to TRBJ2-3; D gene unclear. Germline loops: CDR1 SGHRS, CDR2 YFSETQ. This CDR3 comprises 12 residues. Between the trimmed V and J ends, which lost 4 bases and 0 bases, there was a span of 3 bases. The CDR3 nucleotides are TGCGCCAGCAGCCAGAGCACAGATACGCAGTATTTT. Protein: CASSQSTDTQYF.

The chain is built from TRBV3-1 (or the pseudogene TRBV3-2) and TRBJ1-4; TRBD1 is a possible D gene (6 bases). Germline assignment: CDR1 LGHDT and CDR2 YNNKEL (reference sequence). V lost 1 base and J lost 15, with 12 bases in between. The CDR3 has 12 residues. The CDR3: CASSQAGGRLFF. CDR3 nucleotide sequence: TGTGCCAGCAGCCAAGCGGGGGGCAGGTTGTTTTTT.

For this clone: Other DNA sequences in this specimen translate into the identical CDR3. The rearrangement uses TRBV7-9 and TRBJ1-5, with D possibly matching TRBD1 (6 bases). Deletions cut 1 base from V and 6 bases from J, with 7 bases between. This CDR3 comprises 13 residues. The germline V gene has CDR1 SEHNR and CDR2 FQNEAQ (reference sequence). The CDR3 nucleotides read TGTGCCAGCAGCTTAGAAGGGGGTCAGCCCCAGCATTTT. Translation gives CASSLEGGQPQHF.

This chain joins TRBV6-5 and TRBJ2-1; D is uncertain. V was shortened by 8 bases and J by 0 bases, with 14 bases between the two germline ends. The CDR3 runs to 15 residues. Germline assignment: CDR1 MNHEY and CDR2 SVGAGI. The CDR3: CASRPTQSSYNEQFF. The CDR3 DNA sequence: TGTGCCAGCCGACCTACACAGAGCTCCTACAATGAGCAGTTCTTC.

V gene TRBV6-6 combines with J gene TRBJ2-1; the match to TRBD2 covers 8 bases. Losses at the gene ends were 4 bases for V and 10 bases for J; bases not matched to a gene: 9. CDR1 and CDR2 from the germline V gene are MNHNY and SVGAGI (reference sequence). The CDR3 runs to 14 residues. This CDR3 reads CASSSGLADQEQFF. The CDR3 nucleotides are TGTGCCAGCAGTTCTGGACTAGCAGACCAGGAGCAGTTCTTC.

This chain connects TRBV7-9 to TRBJ2-1, with 13 positions matching TRBD2. The CDR3 has 16 residues. Germline-derived CDR1 and CDR2 are SEHNR and FQNEAQ (reference sequence). Losses at the gene ends were 5 bases for V and 8 bases for J; bases not matched to a gene: 9. DNA of the CDR3: TGTGCCAGCAGCCTGAGGACTAGCGGGAGTTTGGATGAGCAGTTCTTC. It codes for CASSLRTSGSLDEQFF.

The gene calls are TRBV5-5 and TRBJ1-1; D unclear. Trimming shortened V by 2 bases and J by 1 base, and 9 bases separated the two germline ends. Germline CDR1 is SGHKS and CDR2 is YYEKEE (reference sequence). The CDR3 is 14 residues long. The CDR3 region has the DNA TGTGCCAGCAGCTTATTCCAGAAGAACACTGAAGCTTTCTTT. It yields the protein CASSLFQKNTEAFF.

The chain carries TRBV12-3 or TRBV12-4 and TRBJ1-1, with D tentatively TRBD1 (5 bases). The CDR3 extends over 13 amino acids. Trimming stripped 6 bases from V and 10 bases from J, with 18 bases between. CDR3 in amino acids: CASRKLQAPAAFF. The CDR3 coding sequence is TGTGCCAGCAGAAAATTACAGGCCCCCGCAGCTTTCTTT.